This T cell receptor beta chain was documented in a study of neurological immune-mediated disorders. Trimming removed 5 bases at V and 2 bases at J, with 25 bases between. The CDR3 spans 18 residues. Germline V gene lookup returns CDR1 SGHTA and CDR2 FQGNSA. In its sample, this clonotype was seen many times. TCRdb passed the 5' RACE reads through MiXCR, listing each CDR3 protein once. The sample has 65,000 to 80,000 distinct CDR3 sequences, about 5% seen once. What was sequenced was PBMCs. This clonotype originated in a woman aged 70-85 years with multiple sclerosis. The chain uses TRBV7-2 and TRBJ2-7, with D perhaps TRBD1 or TRBD2 (5 bases each). CDR3 nucleotide sequence: TGTGCCAGCAGCGGAAGGGGTTCGGGGTCCGGGGTCCCCTACGAGCAGTACTTC. Translated: CASSGRGSGSGVPYEQYF.